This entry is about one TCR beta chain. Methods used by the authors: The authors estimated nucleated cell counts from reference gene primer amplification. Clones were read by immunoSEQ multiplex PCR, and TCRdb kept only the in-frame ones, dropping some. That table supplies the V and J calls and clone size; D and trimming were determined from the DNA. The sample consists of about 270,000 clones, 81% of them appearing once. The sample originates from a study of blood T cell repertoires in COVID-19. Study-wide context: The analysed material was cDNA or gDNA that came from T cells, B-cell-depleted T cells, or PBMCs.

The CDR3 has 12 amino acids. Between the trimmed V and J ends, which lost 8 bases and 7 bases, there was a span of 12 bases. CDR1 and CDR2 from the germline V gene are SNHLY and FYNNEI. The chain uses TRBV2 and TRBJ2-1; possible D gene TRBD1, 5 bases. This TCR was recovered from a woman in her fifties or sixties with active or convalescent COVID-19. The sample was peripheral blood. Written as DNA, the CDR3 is TGTGCCAGCTCAGAACAGGTAAATGAGCAGTTCTTC. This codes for CASSEQVNEQFF. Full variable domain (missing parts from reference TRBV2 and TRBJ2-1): EPEVTQTPSHQVTQMGQEVILRCVPISNHLYFYWYRQILGQKVEFLVSFYNNEISEKSEIFDDQFSVERPDGSNFTLKIRSTKLEDSAMYFCASSEQVNEQFFGPGTRLTVL.